This passage covers 10 T cell receptor beta chains from one sample sequenced in a study of blood T cells in healthy people across ages. A second PCR of 7 to 11 cycles used a sample-barcoded 5' primer and a J-beta primer mix. TCRdb analysed the 5' RACE reads with MiXCR anew, one entry per CDR3 protein. The profile shows hundreds of thousands of distinct CDR3 sequences, 35% to 60% of them singletons. The sample was blood. All receptors come from an elderly man in good health.

The CDR3, as DNA: TGTGCCAGCAGGCCCACTAGCTTAAGGAATGAGCAGTTCTTC. It translates to CASRPTSLRNEQFF. The chain recombines TRBV28 with TRBJ2-1, with D maybe TRBD2 (6 bases). This CDR3 is 14 amino acids long. Trimming stripped 6 bases from V and 7 bases from J, with 16 bases between. From germline, CDR1 is MDHEN and CDR2 SYDVKM.

The genes are TRBV5-5 and TRBJ2-1, with 10 positions matching TRBD2. CDR3 length: 16 residues. With V trimmed by 0 bases and J by 4 bases, 4 bases remained unmatched. In germline, CDR1 is SGHKS, CDR2 YYEKEE (reference sequence). The CDR3 spells CASSLGLAGEYNEQFF. The CDR3 nucleotides are TGTGCCAGCAGCTTGGGGCTAGCGGGAGAGTACAATGAGCAGTTCTTC.

This sequence joins TRBV20-1 and TRBJ2-1; 12 bases fit TRBD1. This CDR3 has 15 residues. After removal of 5 bases from V and 9 bases from J, the junction contained 11 bases not matched to a gene. Germline CDR1 reads DFQATT; CDR2 reads SNEGSKA (reference sequence). CDR3 nucleotides: TGCAGTGCTGCCGGCGGGGGACAGGGGGCTTTTGAGCAGTTCTTC. Residues: CSAAGGGQGAFEQFF.

This clonotype appeared a few times. The chain couples TRBV4-1 to TRBJ2-3; 9 bases map to TRBD2. CDR1 is MGHRA and CDR2 is YSYEKL in the germline V gene. CDR3 length equals 18 residues. V gave up 0 bases and J gave up 2 bases; unmatched junction bases: 9. The CDR3 DNA sequence: TGCGCCAGCAGCCAAGAGGAACCCAGCGGGAGGTTCACAGATACGCAGTATTTT. This sequence encodes CASSQEEPSGRFTDTQYF.

The chain combines TRBV19 with TRBJ2-3; maybe TRBD2 (6 bases). Per germline, CDR1 LNHDA and CDR2 SQIVND (reference sequence). This CDR3 spans 16 amino acids. Trimming removed 3 bases from V and 3 bases from J, with 16 bases in between. CDR3 sequence (DNA): TGTGCCAGTAGTATCTCCCCTGGCGGGAAGACAGATACGCAGTATTTT. As protein: CASSISPGGKTDTQYF.

This chain connects TRBV19 to TRBJ1-1; D may be TRBD1 (5 bases). CDR1 LNHDA and CDR2 SQIVND come from the germline V gene (reference sequence). CDR3 length: 13 residues. The V and J ends lost 6 bases and 7 bases respectively, with 15 bases between them. Written as DNA, the CDR3 is TGTGCCAGTAGCGGAGGCCGGGGGGGTGAAGCTTTCTTT. Protein: CASSGGRGGEAFF.

This clonotype was observed a few times. CDR3 residues: CASSHLSGTRDEQFF. The DNA of the CDR3 is TGTGCCAGCAGCCACCTTAGCGGAACGAGAGATGAGCAGTTCTTC. The chain employs TRBV4-2 and TRBJ2-1; maybe TRBD2 (6 bases). The CDR3 is 15 amino acids. CDR1 is LGHNA, CDR2 YNFKEQ, per germline. Trimming removed 3 bases from V and 8 bases from J, with 17 bases in between.

The chain combines TRBV24-1 with TRBJ2-7, with 9 bases identical to TRBD2. From germline, CDR1 is KGHDR and CDR2 SFDVKD. The CDR3 covers 18 residues. The junction had 19 bases not matched to a gene; V was cut back by 4 bases and J by 7 bases. The chain's CDR3 is CATSDTQGLARTVDEQYF. The DNA for the CDR3 is TGTGCCACCAGTGACACCCAGGGACTAGCCCGTACGGTTGATGAGCAGTACTTC.

The sample holds many counts of this clonotype. This chain links TRBV29-1 with TRBJ2-5, with D maybe TRBD1 (5 bases). CDR3 length equals 13 residues. The V gene lost 5 bases and the J gene lost 0 bases, with 10 bases spanning the gap. CDR1 is SQVTM, CDR2 ANQGSEA, per germline. As DNA, the CDR3 is TGCAGCGTTCACAACAGGCACCAAGAGACCCAGTACTTC. Its translation is CSVHNRHQETQYF. The full variable domain, its missing parts supplied by reference TRBV29-1 and TRBJ2-5, is SAVISQKPSRDICQRGTSLTIQCQVDSQVTMMFWYRQQPGQSLTLIATANQGSEATYESGFVIDKFPISRPNLTFSTLTVSNMSPEDSSIYLCSVHNRHQETQYFGPGTRLLVL.

This clonotype was found many times. The chain recombines TRBV12-3 or TRBV12-4 with TRBJ1-1, with D unresolved. V lost 6 bases and J 0 bases, leaving 2 bases between the germline ends. The CDR3 contains 11 residues. The CDR3 spells CASRLNTEAFF. DNA of the CDR3: TGTGCCAGCAGATTGAACACTGAAGCTTTCTTT.